This TCR beta chain comes out of a study of regulatory T cells in long-lasting Graves disease. On the study more broadly: Graves' patients with a new diagnosis had received antithyroid drugs under 3 months. The study's findings and limits: Accuracy was perhaps lowered by the small sample size.

The CDR3 has 11 residues. V was trimmed by 0 bases and J by 4 bases, leaving 3 bases between them. Germline assignment: CDR1 SQVTM and CDR2 ANQGSEA. Construction of the TCR beta libraries employed iRepertoire HTBI primers in conjunction with Arm-PCR of CDR3 regions. Each CDR3 protein gets one entry after TCRdb re-called the multiplex PCR reads with MiXCR. This sample carries 450,000 to 600,000 distinct CDR3 sequences, 15% to 20% of them seen once, and the ten largest clones take 9% to 15%. The sample holds a few counts of this clonotype. Its antigen is unknown. Time point meaning: newly diagnosed GD, antithyroid drugs for less than 3 months. Following extraction of RNA from PBMCs, that RNA was used to make the TCR library. This sample also belongs to another study, concerning T cells in Graves' hyperthyroidism and ophthalmopathy. This second study says: The hyperthyroidism patients had all been newly diagnosed, and their disease duration was under 2 months. Their ages ranged from 18 to 65 years.

This sequence was found in a man in his forties with Graves disease. The source was peripheral blood mononuclear cells (PBMCs), collected at new diagnosis, from a patient treated with antithyroid drugs. The chain has TRBV29-1 and TRBJ1-1; D is ambiguous. The CDR3 bases are TGCAGCGTTGAAGATTCCACTGAAGCTTTCTTT. Translation gives CSVEDSTEAFF. The full variable domain, rest sourced from reference TRBV29-1 and TRBJ1-1, is SAVISQKPSRDICQRGTSLTIQCQVDSQVTMMFWYRQQPGQSLTLIATANQGSEATYESGFVIDKFPISRPNLTFSTLTVSNMSPEDSSIYLCSVEDSTEAFFGQGTRLTVV.